A selection of T cell receptor beta chains follows, all from one sample in a study of blood T cell repertoires in COVID-19. The assay was immunoSEQ multiplex PCR, and TCRdb's table has in-frame clones only and misses some. Of about 56,000 clones in the sample, roughly 89% were seen once. Sequenced sample: peripheral blood. These receptors came from a woman in her fifties or sixties with COVID-19, enrolled during active disease. The CDR3 runs from the conserved cysteine through the conserved F or W. A D gene is named only where the DNA matches it firmly. Size values are once, few and many counts, or a class for expanded clones, and some rows have none.

CDR3aa | CDR3nt | v_gene | d_gene | abundance | j_gene
CASSYWSGDTGELFF | TGTGCCAGCAGTTACTGGAGCGGGGACACCGGGGAGCTGTTTTTT | TRBV6-5 | TRBD2 | once | TRBJ2-2
CASSPPGGEQYF | TGTGCCAGCAGTCCCCCGGGAGGCGAGCAGTACTTC | TRBV12-3/TRBV12-4 | TRBD2 | NA | TRBJ2-7
CATREDRGYGYTF | TGTGCCACCAGAGAGGACAGGGGCTATGGCTACACCTTC | TRBV24-1 | TRBD1 | few | TRBJ1-2
CASRGTSGTTYNEQFF | TGTGCCAGCCGAGGGACTAGCGGGACCACCTACAATGAGCAGTTCTTC | TRBV10-3 | TRBD2 | NA | TRBJ2-1
CASSWTGYEQYF | TGTGCCAGCAGCTGGACAGGTTACGAGCAGTACTTC | TRBV7-9 | TRBD1 | NA | TRBJ2-7
CASSPLMSSYEQYF | TGTGCCAGCAGCCCCCTTATGAGCTCCTACGAGCAGTACTTC | TRBV9 | NA | NA | TRBJ2-7
CASSFGTVYEQYF | TGTGCCAGCAGTTTCGGGACAGTCTACGAGCAGTACTTC | TRBV6-2/TRBV6-3 | TRBD1 | once | TRBJ2-7
CAGGGLRSTDTQYF | TGTGCCGGGGGGGGACTCCGCTCCACAGATACGCAGTATTTT | TRBV7-9 | TRBD2 | NA | TRBJ2-3
CATGTDQWGTDTQYF | TGTGCCACAGGGACAGACCAGTGGGGGACAGATACGCAGTATTTT | TRBV19 | TRBD1 | NA | TRBJ2-3
CASSSQGAGGYTF | TGTGCCAGCAGTTCACAGGGGGCGGGTGGCTACACCTTC | TRBV12-3/TRBV12-4 | TRBD1 | NA | TRBJ1-2
CSVEVRTGGYEQYF | TGCAGCGTTGAAGTTAGGACAGGGGGCTACGAGCAGTACTTC | TRBV29-1 | TRBD1 | NA | TRBJ2-7
CARRTGGADTQYF | TGTGCCAGACGGACAGGGGGAGCAGATACGCAGTATTTT | TRBV12-3/TRBV12-4 | TRBD1 | NA | TRBJ2-3
CASTPDGELEKLFF | TGTGCCAGCACCCCTGACGGGGAGCTCGAAAAACTGTTTTTT | TRBV7-9 | NA | few | TRBJ1-4
CASSRISGTVGNEQFF | TGTGCCAGCAGCCGTATTAGCGGGACGGTTGGGAATGAGCAGTTCTTC | TRBV7-2 | TRBD2 | NA | TRBJ2-1
CASSMPHASGETDTQYF | TGTGCCAGTAGTATGCCTCATGCGAGCGGGGAGACAGATACGCAGTATTTT | TRBV19 | TRBD2 | NA | TRBJ2-3
CASSMAAGGPEQFF | TGTGCCAGTAGTATGGCAGCGGGAGGGCCTGAGCAGTTCTTC | TRBV19 | TRBD2 | NA | TRBJ2-1
CASRDRQMINEKLFF | TGTGCCAGCAGGGATAGACAGATGATTAATGAAAAACTGTTTTTT | TRBV2 | NA | NA | TRBJ1-4